This TCR beta chain was identified in a study of T-cell reconstitution after alpha-beta-depleted transplantation in children. Preparing the TCRbeta library involved the use of unique molecular identifiers. TCRdb processed the PCR reads anew with MiXCR; each CDR3 protein has one entry. Among 350,000 to 400,000 distinct CDR3 sequences listed, roughly 13% were seen once. This clonotype originated in a human donor who donated a stem cell graft to a child with Fanconi anemia. The sequences come from PBMCs, collected from the stem cell graft.

This CDR3 reads CSARERDRMSTDTQYF. The DNA for the CDR3 is TGCAGTGCTAGAGAGCGTGACAGGATGAGTACAGATACGCAGTATTTT. V usage is TRBV20-1 and J usage is TRBJ2-3; a weak D match, TRBD1 (6 bases). The germline V and J ends were trimmed by 0 bases and 3 bases, with 16 bases remaining between them. The CDR3 has 16 residues. Germline CDR1 is DFQATT and CDR2 is SNEGSKA (reference sequence).